This TCR beta chain was observed in a study of OX40 agonist ivuxolimab in advanced cancers. Whole-study context: The patients got ivuxolimab, which is an agonistic anti-OX40 (CD134) antibody. The mean age was approximately 56 years, ranging from about 20 to 79, with less than 90% of participants male.

This clone was counted at least ten times. J gave up 4 bases and V 2 bases, and 5 bases lay outside the gene matches. The CDR3 extends over 15 amino acids. From germline, CDR1 is LGHNA and CDR2 YSLEER. Libraries were prepared by immunoSEQ multiplex PCR; TCRdb keeps only in-frame clonotypes and omits some of them. Found here are over 55,000 clones, about 81% of them singletons; the top ten hold about 5%. Sequencing used CD4+ or CD8+ T cells sorted from blood, obtained in a trial of the OX40 agonist ivuxolimab. This clonotype was obtained from an adult with an advanced solid tumor such as melanoma, head and neck, liver or kidney cancer. The chain recombines TRBV4-3 with TRBJ2-7; 10 bases agree with TRBD1. The CDR3: CASSQSRQGAYEQYF. CDR3 DNA: TGCGCCAGCAGCCAAAGTCGACAGGGGGCTTACGAGCAGTACTTC.